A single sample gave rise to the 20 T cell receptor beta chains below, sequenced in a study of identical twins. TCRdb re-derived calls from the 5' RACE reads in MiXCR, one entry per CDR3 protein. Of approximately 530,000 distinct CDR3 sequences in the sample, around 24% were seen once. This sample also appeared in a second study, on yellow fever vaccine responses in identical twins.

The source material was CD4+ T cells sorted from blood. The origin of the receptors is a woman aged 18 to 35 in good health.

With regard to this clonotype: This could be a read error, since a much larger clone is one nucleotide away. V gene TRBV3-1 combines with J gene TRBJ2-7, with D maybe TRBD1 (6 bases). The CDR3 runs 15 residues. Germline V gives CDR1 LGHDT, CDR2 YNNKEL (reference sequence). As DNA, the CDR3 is TGTGCCTGCAGCCAAGGGGATACAGGGAGCTACGAGCAGTACGTC. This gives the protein CACSQGDTGSYEQYV.

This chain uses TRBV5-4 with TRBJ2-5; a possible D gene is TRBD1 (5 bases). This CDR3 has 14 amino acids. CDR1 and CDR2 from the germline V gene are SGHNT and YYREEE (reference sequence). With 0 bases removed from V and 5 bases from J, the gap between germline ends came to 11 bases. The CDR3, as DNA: TGTGCCAGCAGCTTGGACAGGACCCAGGAGACCCAGTACTTC. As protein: CASSLDRTQETQYF.

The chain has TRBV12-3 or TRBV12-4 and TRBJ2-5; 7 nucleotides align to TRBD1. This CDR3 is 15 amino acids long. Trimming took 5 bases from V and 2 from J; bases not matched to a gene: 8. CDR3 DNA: TGTGCCAGCAGTCGGGACAGTCTAACGCAAGAGACCCAGTACTTC. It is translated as CASSRDSLTQETQYF.

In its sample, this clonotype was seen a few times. CDR3 nucleotides: TGTGCCAGCAGGCTGACAGGGATATACGAGCAGTACGTC. Its translation is CASRLTGIYEQYV. V gene TRBV6-2 or TRBV6-3 combines with J gene TRBJ2-7, with TRBD1 matching 7 bases. V was pared by 6 bases and J by 4 bases, with 6 bases of the junction left unmatched. This CDR3 is 13 amino acids long. Germline V gene lookup returns CDR1 MNHEY and CDR2 SVGEGT.

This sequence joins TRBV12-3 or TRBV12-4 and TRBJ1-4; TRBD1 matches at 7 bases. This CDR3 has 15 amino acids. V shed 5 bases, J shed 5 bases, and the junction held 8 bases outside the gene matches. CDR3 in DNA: TGTGCCAGCAGTCCGCGACAGGGTTCAAATGAAAAACTGTTTTTT. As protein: CASSPRQGSNEKLFF.

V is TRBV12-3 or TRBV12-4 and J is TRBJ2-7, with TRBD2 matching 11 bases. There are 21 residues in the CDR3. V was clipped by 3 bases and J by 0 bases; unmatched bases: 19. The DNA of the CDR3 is TGTGCCAGCAGTTTGGTGCTGTCGCGGGGACTAGCGGAGGTGAGCTCCTACGAGCAGTACTTC. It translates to CASSLVLSRGLAEVSSYEQYF.

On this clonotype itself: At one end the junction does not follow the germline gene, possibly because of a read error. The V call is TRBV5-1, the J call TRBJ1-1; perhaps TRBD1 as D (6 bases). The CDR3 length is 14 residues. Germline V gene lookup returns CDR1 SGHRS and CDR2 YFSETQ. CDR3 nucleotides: TGCGCCAGCAGCTCCGGACAGCTGAACGCTGAAGCTTTCTTT. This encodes CASSSGQLNAEAFF.

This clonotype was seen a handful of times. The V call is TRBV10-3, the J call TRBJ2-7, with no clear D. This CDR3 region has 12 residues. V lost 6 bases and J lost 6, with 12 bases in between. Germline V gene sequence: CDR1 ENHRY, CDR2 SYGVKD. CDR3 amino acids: CAISSTATEQYF. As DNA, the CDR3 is TGTGCCATCAGCTCCACGGCCACCGAGCAGTACTTC.

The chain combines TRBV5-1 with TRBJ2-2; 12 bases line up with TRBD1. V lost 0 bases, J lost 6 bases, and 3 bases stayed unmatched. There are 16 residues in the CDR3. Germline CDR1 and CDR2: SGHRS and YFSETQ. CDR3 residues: CASSLEGQGAPGELFF. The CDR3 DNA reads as TGCGCCAGCAGCTTGGAGGGACAGGGGGCTCCCGGGGAGCTGTTTTTT.

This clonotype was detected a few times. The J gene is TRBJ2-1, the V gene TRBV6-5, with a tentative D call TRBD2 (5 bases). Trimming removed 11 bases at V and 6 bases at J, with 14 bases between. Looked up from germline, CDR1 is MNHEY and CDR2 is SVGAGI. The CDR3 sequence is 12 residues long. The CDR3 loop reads CASIGGLNEQFF. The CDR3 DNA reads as TGTGCCTCTATCGGCGGACTCAATGAGCAGTTCTTC.

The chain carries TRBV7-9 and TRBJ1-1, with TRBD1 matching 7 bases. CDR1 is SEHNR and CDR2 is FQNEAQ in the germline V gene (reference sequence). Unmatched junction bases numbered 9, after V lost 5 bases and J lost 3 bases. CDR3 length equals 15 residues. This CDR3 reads CASSPTGTVYTEAFF. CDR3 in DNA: TGTGCCAGCAGCCCCACCGGGACAGTGTACACTGAAGCTTTCTTT.

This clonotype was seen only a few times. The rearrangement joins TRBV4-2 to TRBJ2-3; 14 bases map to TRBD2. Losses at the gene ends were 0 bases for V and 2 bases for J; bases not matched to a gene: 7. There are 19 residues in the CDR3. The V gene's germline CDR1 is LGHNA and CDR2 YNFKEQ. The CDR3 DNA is TGTGCCAGCAGCCAAGATACGACTAGCGGGGGGGCAATCACAGATACGCAGTATTTT. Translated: CASSQDTTSGGAITDTQYF.

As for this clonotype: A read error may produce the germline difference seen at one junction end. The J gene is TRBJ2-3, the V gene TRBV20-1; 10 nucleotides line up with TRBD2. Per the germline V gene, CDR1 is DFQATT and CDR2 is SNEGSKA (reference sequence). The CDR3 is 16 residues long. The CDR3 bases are TGCTGTGCTAGGGGACTAGCGCCAGGGAAGGCAGATACGCAGTATTTT. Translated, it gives CCARGLAPGKADTQYF.

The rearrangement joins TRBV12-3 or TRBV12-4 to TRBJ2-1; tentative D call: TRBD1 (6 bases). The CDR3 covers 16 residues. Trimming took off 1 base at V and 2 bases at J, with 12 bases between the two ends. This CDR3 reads CASSLGGDTAYNEQFF. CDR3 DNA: TGTGCCAGCAGTTTAGGTGGGGACACAGCCTACAATGAGCAGTTCTTC.

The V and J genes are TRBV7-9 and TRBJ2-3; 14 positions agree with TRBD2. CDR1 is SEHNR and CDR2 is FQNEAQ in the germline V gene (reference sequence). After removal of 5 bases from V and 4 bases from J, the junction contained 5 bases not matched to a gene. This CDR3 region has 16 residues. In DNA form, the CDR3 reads TGTGCCAGCAGCCCGGGGACTAGCGGGAGATCAGATACGCAGTATTTT. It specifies CASSPGTSGRSDTQYF.

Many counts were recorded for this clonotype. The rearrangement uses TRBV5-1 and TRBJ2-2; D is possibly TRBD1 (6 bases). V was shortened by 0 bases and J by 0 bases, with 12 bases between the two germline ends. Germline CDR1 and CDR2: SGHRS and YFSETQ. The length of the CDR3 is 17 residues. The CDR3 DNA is TGCGCCAGCAGCTTGGGTGTTTGGACAGCGAACACCGGGGAGCTGTTTTTT. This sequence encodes CASSLGVWTANTGELFF.

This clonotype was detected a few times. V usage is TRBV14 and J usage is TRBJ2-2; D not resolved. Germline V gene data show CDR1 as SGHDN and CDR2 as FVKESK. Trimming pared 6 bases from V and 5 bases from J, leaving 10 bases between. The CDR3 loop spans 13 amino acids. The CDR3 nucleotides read TGTGCCAGCAGGCGTCATGCTACCGGGGAGCTGTTTTTT. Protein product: CASRRHATGELFF.

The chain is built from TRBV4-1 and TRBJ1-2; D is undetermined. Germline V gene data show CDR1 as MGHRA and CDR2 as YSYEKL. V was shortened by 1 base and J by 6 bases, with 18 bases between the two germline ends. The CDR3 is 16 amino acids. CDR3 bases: TGCGCCAGCAGCCAAGGCGAGATACAATTTTGGGATGGCTACACCTTC. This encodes CASSQGEIQFWDGYTF.

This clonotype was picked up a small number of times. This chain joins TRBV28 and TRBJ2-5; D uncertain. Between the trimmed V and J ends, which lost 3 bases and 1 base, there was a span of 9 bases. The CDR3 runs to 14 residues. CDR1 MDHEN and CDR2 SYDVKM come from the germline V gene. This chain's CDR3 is CASSFGLPQETQYF. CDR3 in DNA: TGTGCCAGCAGTTTTGGGCTACCCCAAGAGACCCAGTACTTC.

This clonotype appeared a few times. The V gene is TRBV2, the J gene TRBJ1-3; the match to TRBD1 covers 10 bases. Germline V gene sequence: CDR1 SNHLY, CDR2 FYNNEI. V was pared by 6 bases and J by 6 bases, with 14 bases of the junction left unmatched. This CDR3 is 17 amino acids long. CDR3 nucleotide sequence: TGTGCCAGCAGGGGGGACAGGGGACTTGAAAGGGCAAACACCATATATTTT. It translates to CASRGDRGLERANTIYF. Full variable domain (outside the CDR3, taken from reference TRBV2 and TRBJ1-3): EPEVTQTPSHQVTQMGQEVILRCVPISNHLYFYWYRQILGQKVEFLVSFYNNEISEKSEIFDDQFSVERPDGSNFTLKIRSTKLEDSAMYFCASRGDRGLERANTIYFGEGSWLTVV.